Listed below are T cell receptor beta chains from one sample, sequenced in a study of blood T cell repertoires in COVID-19. TCRdb's copy holds only in-frame clones and misses some; the assay was immunoSEQ multiplex PCR. Of roughly 73,000 clones in the sample, roughly 79% were seen once. Input material: peripheral blood. The receptors come from a woman in her seventies with acute or convalescent COVID-19. Both conserved end residues are part of each CDR3. Each record gives: CDR3 protein, CDR3 DNA, D gene, V gene, J gene, clone size. A D gene is named only where the DNA matches it firmly. Some rows have no size entry. The others give once, few or many, or a class for an expanded clone.

cdr3_aa: CASSKGEYIDYGYTF; cdr3_nt: TGTGCCAGCAGTAAGGGAGAGTATATCGACTATGGCTACACCTTC; d_call: .; v_call: TRBV27; j_call: TRBJ1-2; clone_size: .
cdr3_aa: CASIWGQGRGDSGNTIYF; cdr3_nt: TGTGCCAGCATCTGGGGACAGGGAAGAGGGGACTCTGGAAACACCATATATTTT; d_call: TRBD1; v_call: TRBV2; j_call: TRBJ1-3; clone_size: .
cdr3_aa: CASKYRVLLSGANVLTF; cdr3_nt: TGTGCCAGCAAATACAGGGTTCTCCTCTCTGGGGCCAACGTCCTGACTTTC; d_call: .; v_call: TRBV28; j_call: TRBJ2-6; clone_size: .
cdr3_aa: CATSREGSPSPQHF; cdr3_nt: TGTGCCACCAGCAGAGAGGGCAGCCCTAGCCCCCAGCATTTT; d_call: .; v_call: TRBV15; j_call: TRBJ1-5; clone_size: once
cdr3_aa: CASSQAIQAVSYTF; cdr3_nt: TGTGCCAGCAGCCAAGCTATACAGGCCGTTAGCTACACCTTC; d_call: .; v_call: TRBV3-1/TRBV3-2; j_call: TRBJ1-2; clone_size: .
cdr3_aa: CSVARLAVFNEQFF; cdr3_nt: TGCAGCGTTGCAAGACTAGCGGTATTCAATGAGCAGTTCTTC; d_call: TRBD2; v_call: TRBV29-1; j_call: TRBJ2-1; clone_size: few
cdr3_aa: CASSQRTGGPEAFF; cdr3_nt: TGTGCCAGCAGCCAGAGAACAGGGGGGCCTGAAGCTTTCTTT; d_call: TRBD1; v_call: TRBV3-1/TRBV3-2; j_call: TRBJ1-1; clone_size: few
cdr3_aa: CASSISPLALQETQYF; cdr3_nt: TGTGCCAGCAGCATCTCGCCGCTAGCGCTACAAGAGACCCAGTACTTC; d_call: .; v_call: TRBV11-2; j_call: TRBJ2-5; clone_size: .
cdr3_aa: CASSLGSGNTEAFF; cdr3_nt: TGTGCCAGCAGCTTAGGGTCGGGAAACACTGAAGCTTTCTTT; d_call: .; v_call: TRBV13; j_call: TRBJ1-1; clone_size: .
cdr3_aa: CASRSRYEQYF; cdr3_nt: TGTGCCAGCAGATCCCGTTACGAGCAGTACTTC; d_call: .; v_call: TRBV3-1/TRBV3-2; j_call: TRBJ2-7; clone_size: .
cdr3_aa: CASSGLAGSNTGELFF; cdr3_nt: TGTGCCAGCAGCGGACTAGCGGGATCGAACACCGGGGAGCTGTTTTTT; d_call: TRBD2; v_call: TRBV6-4; j_call: TRBJ2-2; clone_size: .
cdr3_aa: CASNALRSSGNTIYF; cdr3_nt: TGTGCCAGCAACGCTCTCCGGTCTTCTGGAAACACCATATATTTT; d_call: .; v_call: TRBV28; j_call: TRBJ1-3; clone_size: .
cdr3_aa: CASSSGVYGYTF; cdr3_nt: TGTGCCAGCAGTTCAGGGGTCTATGGCTACACCTTC; d_call: .; v_call: TRBV28; j_call: TRBJ1-2; clone_size: .
cdr3_aa: CASSKGGLDTEAFF; cdr3_nt: TGTGCCAGCTCTAAAGGAGGGTTGGACACTGAAGCTTTCTTT; d_call: .; v_call: TRBV18; j_call: TRBJ1-1; clone_size: .
cdr3_aa: CSVGGTGGSPLHF; cdr3_nt: TGCAGCGTTGGCGGGACAGGGGGCTCACCCCTCCACTTT; d_call: TRBD1; v_call: TRBV29-1; j_call: TRBJ1-6; clone_size: .
cdr3_aa: CASWGVRYEQYF; cdr3_nt: TGTGCCAGCTGGGGGGTAAGGTACGAGCAGTACTTC; d_call: .; v_call: TRBV6-5; j_call: TRBJ2-7; clone_size: .
cdr3_aa: CASSGQRGNSNQPQHF; cdr3_nt: TGTGCCAGCTCAGGCCAACGAGGTAATAGCAATCAGCCCCAGCATTTT; d_call: .; v_call: TRBV18; j_call: TRBJ1-5; clone_size: .
cdr3_aa: CASSLVARTDTQYF; cdr3_nt: TGTGCCAGCAGCTTAGTGGCCAGAACAGATACGCAGTATTTT; d_call: .; v_call: TRBV7-9; j_call: TRBJ2-3; clone_size: .
cdr3_aa: CASSPQWTGGYGYTF; cdr3_nt: TGTGCCAGCAGTCCACAATGGACAGGGGGATATGGCTACACCTTC; d_call: TRBD1; v_call: TRBV28; j_call: TRBJ1-2; clone_size: .
cdr3_aa: CASSEERGITEAFF; cdr3_nt: TGTGCCAGCAGTGAGGAGAGAGGGATCACTGAAGCTTTCTTT; d_call: .; v_call: TRBV2; j_call: TRBJ1-1; clone_size: few
cdr3_aa: CASSATGRNTIYF; cdr3_nt: TGTGCCAGCTCGGCGACAGGGCGGAACACCATATATTTT; d_call: TRBD1; v_call: TRBV18; j_call: TRBJ1-3; clone_size: .
cdr3_aa: CSVDHSRTGNTIYF; cdr3_nt: TGCAGCGTTGACCACTCGAGAACTGGAAACACCATATATTTT; d_call: .; v_call: TRBV29-1; j_call: TRBJ1-3; clone_size: .
cdr3_aa: CASSLLGQGLPNYGYTF; cdr3_nt: TGTGCCAGCAGTTTATTGGGACAGGGACTACCTAACTATGGCTACACCTTC; d_call: TRBD1; v_call: TRBV27; j_call: TRBJ1-2; clone_size: .
cdr3_aa: CATSRDVTIVQPQHF; cdr3_nt: TGTGCCACCAGCAGAGACGTGACAATTGTTCAGCCCCAGCATTTT; d_call: .; v_call: TRBV15; j_call: TRBJ1-5; clone_size: .
cdr3_aa: CASSSGLAGGLYQETQYF; cdr3_nt: TGTGCCAGCAGCTCAGGACTAGCGGGAGGGTTGTACCAAGAGACCCAGTACTTC; d_call: TRBD2; v_call: TRBV7-2; j_call: TRBJ2-5; clone_size: once
cdr3_aa: CASSQGSSNQPQHF; cdr3_nt: TGCGCCAGCAGCCAGGGCTCTAGCAATCAGCCCCAGCATTTT; d_call: .; v_call: TRBV5-1; j_call: TRBJ1-5; clone_size: few
cdr3_aa: CASSPFLSSYNEQFF; cdr3_nt: TGCGCCAGCAGCCCCTTCCTGAGCTCCTACAATGAGCAGTTCTTC; d_call: .; v_call: TRBV5-1; j_call: TRBJ2-1; clone_size: medium-sized
cdr3_aa: CASSVPNPGLSGNTIYF; cdr3_nt: TGTGCCAGCAGTGTGCCCAACCCAGGACTCTCTGGAAACACCATATATTTT; d_call: .; v_call: TRBV6-1; j_call: TRBJ1-3; clone_size: .
cdr3_aa: CASSIVAYSNQPQHF; cdr3_nt: TGTGCCAGTAGTATTGTAGCGTATAGCAATCAGCCCCAGCATTTT; d_call: .; v_call: TRBV19; j_call: TRBJ1-5; clone_size: .
cdr3_aa: CASSLRGYEQYF; cdr3_nt: TGTGCCAGCAGTTTACGCGGATACGAGCAGTACTTC; d_call: .; v_call: TRBV12-3/TRBV12-4; j_call: TRBJ2-7; clone_size: .
cdr3_aa: CASKEWDSGRERRQYF; cdr3_nt: TGTGCCAGCAAAGAATGGGACAGCGGGAGGGAGAGGAGGCAGTACTTC; d_call: TRBD2; v_call: TRBV2; j_call: TRBJ2-7; clone_size: few